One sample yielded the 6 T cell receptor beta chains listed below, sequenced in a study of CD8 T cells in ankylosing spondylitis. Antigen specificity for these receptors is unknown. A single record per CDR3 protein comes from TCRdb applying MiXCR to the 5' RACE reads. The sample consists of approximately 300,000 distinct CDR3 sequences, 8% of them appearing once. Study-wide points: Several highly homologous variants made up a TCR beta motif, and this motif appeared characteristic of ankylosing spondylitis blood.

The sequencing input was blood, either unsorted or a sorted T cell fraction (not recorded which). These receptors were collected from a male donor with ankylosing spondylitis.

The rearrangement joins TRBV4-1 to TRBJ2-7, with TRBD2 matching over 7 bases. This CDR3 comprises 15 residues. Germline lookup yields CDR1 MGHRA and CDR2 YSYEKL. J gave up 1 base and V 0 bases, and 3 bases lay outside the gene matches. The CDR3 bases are TGCGCCAGCAGCCAAGAGGGTAGCGGGTCCTACGAGCAGTACTTC. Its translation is CASSQEGSGSYEQYF.

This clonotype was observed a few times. In nucleotides, the CDR3 is TGTGCCTGCAAAACAGGGGGCGGACGGACTGAAGCTTTCTTT. It specifies CACKTGGGRTEAFF. V usage is TRBV30 and J usage is TRBJ1-1; TRBD1 agrees at 9 bases. Trimming removed 6 bases from V and 5 bases from J; junction bases left unmatched: 10. The CDR3 has 14 residues. Germline V gene sequence: CDR1 GTSNPN, CDR2 SVGIG (reference sequence).

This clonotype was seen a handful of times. The CDR3: CASSSGGTSTDTQYF. CDR3 DNA sequence: TGCGCCAGCAGCTCGGGGGGGACAAGCACAGATACGCAGTATTTT. The chain has TRBV5-1 and TRBJ2-3; 8 bases line up with TRBD2. V trimming: 3 bases; J trimming: 0 bases; junction bases outside the gene matches: 3. The CDR3 is 15 residues long. Germline V gene sequence: CDR1 SGHRS, CDR2 YFSETQ.

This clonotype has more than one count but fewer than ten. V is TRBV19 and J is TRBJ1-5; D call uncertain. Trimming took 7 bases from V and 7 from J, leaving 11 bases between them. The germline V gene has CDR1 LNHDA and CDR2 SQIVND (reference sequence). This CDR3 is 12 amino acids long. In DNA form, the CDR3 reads TGTGCCAGTAAGGGTTTGAGGCAGCCCCAGCATTTT. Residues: CASKGLRQPQHF.

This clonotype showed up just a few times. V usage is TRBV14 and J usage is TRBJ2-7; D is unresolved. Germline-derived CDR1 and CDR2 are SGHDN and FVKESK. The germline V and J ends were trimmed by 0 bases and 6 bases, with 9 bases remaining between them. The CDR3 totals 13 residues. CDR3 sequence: CASSQDEVGEQYF. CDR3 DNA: TGTGCCAGCAGCCAAGATGAAGTAGGCGAGCAGTACTTC.

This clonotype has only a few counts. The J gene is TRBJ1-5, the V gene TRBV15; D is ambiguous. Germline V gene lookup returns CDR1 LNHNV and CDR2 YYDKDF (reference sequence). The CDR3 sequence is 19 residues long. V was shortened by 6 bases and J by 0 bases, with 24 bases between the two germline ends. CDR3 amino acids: CATSRDMTYTPYSNQPQHF. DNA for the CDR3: TGTGCCACCAGTCGAGACATGACCTATACCCCCTATAGCAATCAGCCCCAGCATTTT.